This is a list of T cell receptor beta chains from one sample in a study of blood T cells in healthy people across ages. TCRdb analysed the 5' RACE reads with MiXCR anew, one entry per CDR3 protein. The sample contains approximately 730,000 distinct CDR3 sequences, 35% to 45% of which appear only once. Material for sequencing was blood. The receptors stem from a woman aged 60-75 years in good health. Both conserved end residues are part of each CDR3. The order of the fields is D gene, J gene, V gene, clone size, CDR3 DNA, CDR3 protein. D genes are given only for firm matches. Expanded clones are given a class, and other clones once, few, many or no size at all.

-,TRBJ2-3,TRBV12-5,-,TGTGCTAGTGGCCCCTGGGGGATTGGGGATACGCAGTATTTT,CASGPWGIGDTQYF
TRBD1,TRBJ2-6,TRBV12-3/TRBV12-4,-,TGTGCCAACAGGCCCCAGGGGGCGCAATCTGGGGCCAACGTCCTGACTTTC,CANRPQGAQSGANVLTF
TRBD2,TRBJ2-1,TRBV3-1,-,TGTGCCAGCAGCCAAGGGACTAGCGGGGGGGGCAATGAGCAGTTCTTC,CASSQGTSGGGNEQFF
-,TRBJ2-1,TRBV5-6,-,TGTACCAGCAGCTTGGGGGCTAGCGAACCCTACAATGAGCAGTTCTTC,CTSSLGASEPYNEQFF
TRBD2,TRBJ2-1,TRBV11-3,-,TGTGCCAGCAGCTTGGCGGGAGGTAATCAGATTGAGCAGTTCTTC,CASSLAGGNQIEQFF
-,TRBJ1-2,TRBV3-1,-,TGTGCCAGCAGCCAAGATTTGAGGGGGGGCGGCTACACCTTC,CASSQDLRGGGYTF
-,TRBJ2-3,TRBV5-1,-,TGCGCCAGCGGGCGGGACCGAGAAACAGATACGCAGTATTTT,CASGRDRETDTQYF
TRBD1,TRBJ1-2,TRBV4-3,once,TGCGCCAGCAGCCAAGATTGGACAGGGCCTAACTATGGCTACACCTTC,CASSQDWTGPNYGYTF
TRBD2,TRBJ2-7,TRBV9,-,TGTGCCAGCAGCGGTAGCGGGGAGAAAAACGACGAGCAGTACTTC,CASSGSGEKNDEQYF
TRBD2,TRBJ2-5,TRBV11-2,-,TGTGCCAGCAGCTTGTCCACCGGGACTAGCGGGGAGACCCAGTACTTC,CASSLSTGTSGETQYF
-,TRBJ2-3,TRBV20-1,few,TGCAGTGCTTATAACACAGATACGCAGTATTTT,CSAYNTDTQYF
TRBD2,TRBJ2-2,TRBV9,-,TGTGCCAGCAGCGTACTAGCGGGCACCGGGGAGCTGTTTTTT,CASSVLAGTGELFF
-,TRBJ1-1,TRBV7-2,-,TGTGCCAGCAGCTTAGGGGTGACAATTTCTGAAGCTTTCTTT,CASSLGVTISEAFF
TRBD1,TRBJ1-1,TRBV5-1,-,TGCGCCAGCAGTGACAGGGGGCGCGCGGAAGCTTTCTTT,CASSDRGRAEAFF
TRBD1,TRBJ1-2,TRBV25-1,-,TGTGCCAGCAGCGGACAGGCAGGGGTCTATGGCTACACCTTC,CASSGQAGVYGYTF